This T cell receptor beta chain originates from a study of blood T cell repertoires in COVID-19. Whole-study context: Donors in the United States, Italy and Spain gave samples during acute or convalescent COVID-19. Nucleic acid was either cDNA or gDNA, and it came from T cells, B-cell-depleted T cells, or PBMCs.

This CDR3 is 12 amino acids long. Germline CDR1 SQVTM, CDR2 ANQGSEA. V dropped 4 bases and J dropped 3 bases, with 9 bases sitting between them. Methods used by the authors: Using reference gene primer amplification, nucleated cell counts were estimated. Libraries were prepared by immunoSEQ multiplex PCR; TCRdb keeps only in-frame clonotypes and omits some of them. The DNA was the basis for D and trimming; V, J and clone size are from that table. The sample comprises roughly 150,000 clones, 89% of which are singletons, and approximately 3% rests with the top ten. The sequence was collected from a man in his sixties with acute or convalescent COVID-19. Sequenced sample: peripheral blood. The genes are TRBV29-1 and TRBJ2-5, with D perhaps matching TRBD1 (5 bases). The CDR3 region has the DNA TGCAGCGTTGTAGGGGTCAAAGAGACCCAGTACTTC. Protein: CSVVGVKETQYF. Full variable domain (remainder filled in from reference TRBV29-1 and TRBJ2-5): SAVISQKPSRDICQRGTSLTIQCQVDSQVTMMFWYRQQPGQSLTLIATANQGSEATYESGFVIDKFPISRPNLTFSTLTVSNMSPEDSSIYLCSVVGVKETQYFGPGTRLLVL.